The rows below give T cell receptor beta chains drawn from one sample of a study of blood T cell repertoires in COVID-19. TCRdb's table, derived via immunoSEQ multiplex PCR, lists solely in-frame clones and lacks some. The data hold 42,000 or so clones, with roughly nine tenths observed a single time. The sequenced sample consisted of peripheral blood. Receptors were obtained from a man aged 50-60 years with active COVID-19. The CDR3 runs from the conserved cysteine through the conserved F or W. Fields, in order: CDR3 protein, CDR3 DNA, clone size, D gene, V gene, J gene. The D gene is left open where the match is weak. Clone size appears in some rows only: once, few, many, or a class for an expanded clone.

CDR3 protein: CSARDIREQFF
CDR3 DNA: TGCAGTGCTAGAGATATCAGAGAGCAGTTCTTC
clone size: -
D gene: -
V gene: TRBV20-1
J gene: TRBJ2-1

CDR3 protein: CASSDIVGAQGEQYF
CDR3 DNA: TGTGCCAGCAGTGACATCGTGGGGGCCCAAGGGGAGCAGTACTTC
clone size: -
D gene: -
V gene: TRBV6-1
J gene: TRBJ2-7

CDR3 protein: CASSYSFGHRPYEQYF
CDR3 DNA: TGTGCCAGCAGTTACTCCTTTGGGCACAGACCTTACGAGCAGTACTTC
clone size: -
D gene: -
V gene: TRBV6-5
J gene: TRBJ2-7

CDR3 protein: CASSYTRTGGHETQYF
CDR3 DNA: TGTGCCAGCAGTTACACTAGGACAGGGGGCCATGAGACCCAGTACTTC
clone size: -
D gene: TRBD1
V gene: TRBV6-5
J gene: TRBJ2-5

CDR3 protein: CASSPDRVHGYTF
CDR3 DNA: TGTGCCAGCAGCCCCGACAGGGTTCATGGCTACACCTTC
clone size: once
D gene: TRBD1
V gene: TRBV6-5
J gene: TRBJ1-2

CDR3 protein: CASRSGRPGAGYTF
CDR3 DNA: TGTGCCAGCAGGTCGGGGCGCCCAGGGGCCGGCTACACCTTC
clone size: -
D gene: -
V gene: TRBV3-1/TRBV3-2
J gene: TRBJ1-2

CDR3 protein: CASGWTSEAGAEETQYF
CDR3 DNA: TGTGCTAGTGGTTGGACGTCGGAAGCGGGAGCCGAAGAGACCCAGTACTTC
clone size: once
D gene: TRBD2
V gene: TRBV12-5
J gene: TRBJ2-5

CDR3 protein: CSVAPNRGLTYEQYF
CDR3 DNA: TGCAGCGTCGCCCCAAACAGGGGGCTGACCTACGAGCAGTACTTC
clone size: -
D gene: TRBD1
V gene: TRBV29-1
J gene: TRBJ2-7

CDR3 protein: CASSYTGRALETQYF
CDR3 DNA: TGTGCCAGCAGCTACACCGGGAGGGCGTTAGAGACCCAGTACTTC
clone size: -
D gene: TRBD2
V gene: TRBV28
J gene: TRBJ2-5

CDR3 protein: CASSPILAGGNTGELFF
CDR3 DNA: TGTGCCAGCAGTCCCATCCTAGCGGGAGGTAACACCGGGGAGCTGTTTTTT
clone size: -
D gene: TRBD2
V gene: TRBV28
J gene: TRBJ2-2

CDR3 protein: CSAPGRYEQYF
CDR3 DNA: TGCAGTGCCCCCGGTCGGTACGAGCAGTACTTC
clone size: few
D gene: -
V gene: TRBV20-1
J gene: TRBJ2-7

CDR3 protein: CASSRGPRHYTPASNEQFF
CDR3 DNA: TGTGCCAGCAGCCGGGGGCCCCGGCACTACACCCCCGCATCGAATGAGCAGTTCTTC
clone size: -
D gene: -
V gene: TRBV7-8
J gene: TRBJ2-1

CDR3 protein: CASSPRRRSGLAGFNEQFF
CDR3 DNA: TGTGCCAGCAGCCCTCGTCGGAGGTCCGGGCTAGCGGGTTTCAATGAGCAGTTCTTC
clone size: -
D gene: TRBD2
V gene: TRBV14
J gene: TRBJ2-1

CDR3 protein: CASSSGTGGSPLHF
CDR3 DNA: TGCGCCAGCAGCTCTGGGACAGGGGGTTCACCCCTCCACTTT
clone size: few
D gene: TRBD1
V gene: TRBV5-1
J gene: TRBJ1-6

CDR3 protein: CASSLGTGTGEAFF
CDR3 DNA: TGCGCCAGCAGCTTGGGGACAGGCACCGGTGAAGCTTTCTTT
clone size: -
D gene: TRBD1
V gene: TRBV5-1
J gene: TRBJ1-1

CDR3 protein: CASSQGERGQPQHF
CDR3 DNA: TGTGCCAGCAGCCAAGGGGAGCGGGGTCAGCCCCAGCATTTT
clone size: once
D gene: -
V gene: TRBV3-1/TRBV3-2
J gene: TRBJ1-5

CDR3 protein: CASSLEGGGGGLYGYTF
CDR3 DNA: TGCGCCAGCAGCTTGGAGGGTGGAGGTGGGGGCCTATATGGCTACACCTTC
clone size: -
D gene: -
V gene: TRBV5-1
J gene: TRBJ1-2

CDR3 protein: CATRTVTNYGYTF
CDR3 DNA: TGTGCCACCCGGACAGTTACTAACTATGGCTACACCTTC
clone size: -
D gene: -
V gene: TRBV28
J gene: TRBJ1-2

CDR3 protein: CASSKEGQGADYNSPLHF
CDR3 DNA: TGCGCCAGCAGCAAAGAGGGACAGGGGGCTGACTATAATTCACCCCTCCACTTT
clone size: -
D gene: TRBD1
V gene: TRBV5-1
J gene: TRBJ1-6

CDR3 protein: CASSIVRGSNQPQHF
CDR3 DNA: TGTGCCAGTAGTATAGTCCGGGGTAGCAATCAGCCCCAGCATTTT
clone size: -
D gene: -
V gene: TRBV19
J gene: TRBJ1-5

CDR3 protein: CASSPGTVDSEAFF
CDR3 DNA: TGTGCCAGCAGCCCCGGGACAGTTGACTCTGAAGCTTTCTTT
clone size: -
D gene: TRBD1
V gene: TRBV11-2
J gene: TRBJ1-1

CDR3 protein: CASSLDNYEQYF
CDR3 DNA: TGCGCCAGCAGCTTGGACAACTACGAGCAGTACTTC
clone size: -
D gene: -
V gene: TRBV5-1
J gene: TRBJ2-7

CDR3 protein: CASSPDTQSLNSPLHF
CDR3 DNA: TGTGCCAGCAGCCCTGACACCCAGAGCCTTAATTCACCCCTCCACTTT
clone size: -
D gene: -
V gene: TRBV9
J gene: TRBJ1-6

CDR3 protein: CSVEEAGYNEQFF
CDR3 DNA: TGCAGCGTTGAAGAAGCGGGGTACAATGAGCAGTTCTTC
clone size: once
D gene: TRBD2
V gene: TRBV29-1
J gene: TRBJ2-1

CDR3 protein: CASSTDRESNEKLFF
CDR3 DNA: TGCGCCAGCAGCACAGACAGGGAGTCTAATGAAAAACTGTTTTTT
clone size: -
D gene: TRBD1
V gene: TRBV5-1
J gene: TRBJ1-4

CDR3 protein: CASSTSSSGTSLGEQFF
CDR3 DNA: TGTGCCAGCAGCACCTCCTCTTCCGGGACTAGTTTAGGTGAGCAGTTCTTC
clone size: -
D gene: TRBD2
V gene: TRBV9
J gene: TRBJ2-1

CDR3 protein: CAWSPPEFSGTYEQYF
CDR3 DNA: TGTGCCTGGAGTCCGCCGGAGTTTAGCGGAACCTACGAGCAGTACTTC
clone size: -
D gene: -
V gene: TRBV30
J gene: TRBJ2-7

CDR3 protein: CASREQGMDSNQPQHF
CDR3 DNA: TGTGCCAGCAGAGAACAGGGCATGGATAGCAATCAGCCCCAGCATTTT
clone size: -
D gene: -
V gene: TRBV2
J gene: TRBJ1-5

CDR3 protein: CASSYRANTEAFF
CDR3 DNA: TGTGCCAGCAGCTACAGGGCGAACACTGAAGCTTTCTTT
clone size: -
D gene: -
V gene: TRBV3-1/TRBV3-2
J gene: TRBJ1-1

CDR3 protein: CASSLLASAGGPENIQYF
CDR3 DNA: TGTGCCAGCAGCTTGCTCGCCTCAGCGGGAGGTCCCGAAAACATTCAGTACTTC
clone size: -
D gene: TRBD2
V gene: TRBV7-2
J gene: TRBJ2-4

CDR3 protein: CAISGTGSATDTQYF
CDR3 DNA: TGTGCCATCAGTGGGACAGGGTCGGCCACAGATACGCAGTATTTT
clone size: -
D gene: TRBD1
V gene: TRBV10-3
J gene: TRBJ2-3

CDR3 protein: CASSLSVAGGPTDTQYF
CDR3 DNA: TGTGCCAGCAGCTTAAGCGTAGCGGGAGGGCCAACAGATACGCAGTATTTT
clone size: -
D gene: TRBD2
V gene: TRBV7-3
J gene: TRBJ2-3

CDR3 protein: CASSFRQVDEQYF
CDR3 DNA: TGTGCCAGCAGCTTTCGACAGGTTGACGAGCAGTACTTC
clone size: -
D gene: -
V gene: TRBV5-6
J gene: TRBJ2-7

CDR3 protein: CASSFGTGRTKNIQYF
CDR3 DNA: TGTGCCAGTAGTTTCGGGACAGGCAGGACCAAAAACATTCAGTACTTC
clone size: -
D gene: TRBD1
V gene: TRBV19
J gene: TRBJ2-4

CDR3 protein: CASSEGGAGNSPLHF
CDR3 DNA: TGCGCCAGCAGTGAAGGAGGGGCTGGTAATTCACCCCTCCACTTT
clone size: -
D gene: -
V gene: TRBV10-2
J gene: TRBJ1-6

CDR3 protein: CASSWGGDRGTDTQYF
CDR3 DNA: TGTGCCAGCAGCTGGGGTGGGGACAGGGGCACAGATACGCAGTATTTT
clone size: -
D gene: TRBD1
V gene: TRBV5-4
J gene: TRBJ2-3

CDR3 protein: CASSLLQGYTEAFF
CDR3 DNA: TGTGCCAGCAGCTTGTTACAGGGTTACACTGAAGCTTTCTTT
clone size: -
D gene: -
V gene: TRBV5-6
J gene: TRBJ1-1

CDR3 protein: CASSLYLNTEAFF
CDR3 DNA: TGTGCCAGCAGCTTATATTTAAACACTGAAGCTTTCTTT
clone size: once
D gene: -
V gene: TRBV7-3
J gene: TRBJ1-1

CDR3 protein: CASSSATSGIGNEQYF
CDR3 DNA: TGTGCCAGCAGTTCCGCGACTAGCGGGATTGGTAACGAGCAGTACTTC
clone size: -
D gene: TRBD2
V gene: TRBV6-5
J gene: TRBJ2-7

CDR3 protein: CASRLAHSYEQYF
CDR3 DNA: TGTGCCAGCAGACTAGCGCACTCCTACGAGCAGTACTTC
clone size: -
D gene: TRBD2
V gene: TRBV6-6
J gene: TRBJ2-7

CDR3 protein: CASSASGGAYNEQFF
CDR3 DNA: TGTGCCAGCAGCGCCTCCGGCGGGGCCTACAATGAGCAGTTCTTC
clone size: -
D gene: -
V gene: TRBV9
J gene: TRBJ2-1

CDR3 protein: CASSPNLAGNEQFF
CDR3 DNA: TGTGCCAGTAGTCCAAATCTAGCGGGGAATGAGCAGTTCTTC
clone size: once
D gene: TRBD2
V gene: TRBV19
J gene: TRBJ2-1

CDR3 protein: CASSSRQPSNEKLFF
CDR3 DNA: TGTGCCAGCAGCTCCAGACAGCCCAGTAATGAAAAACTGTTTTTT
clone size: -
D gene: -
V gene: TRBV7-6
J gene: TRBJ1-4

CDR3 protein: CASREDSPLNSPLHF
CDR3 DNA: TGTGCCAGCAGGGAGGACAGTCCACTCAATTCACCCCTCCACTTT
clone size: -
D gene: -
V gene: TRBV2
J gene: TRBJ1-6

CDR3 protein: CASSLTIGGLETQYF
CDR3 DNA: TGTGCCAGCAGCTTAACGATCGGGGGGCTAGAGACCCAGTACTTC
clone size: -
D gene: -
V gene: TRBV7-3
J gene: TRBJ2-5

CDR3 protein: CASSSKAGGSYNEQFF
CDR3 DNA: TGTGCCAGCAGCTCGAAAGCGGGAGGGTCCTACAATGAGCAGTTCTTC
clone size: -
D gene: TRBD2
V gene: TRBV13
J gene: TRBJ2-1

CDR3 protein: CAISESPGDNEKLFF
CDR3 DNA: TGTGCCATCAGTGAGTCTCCAGGGGACAATGAAAAACTGTTTTTT
clone size: -
D gene: -
V gene: TRBV10-3
J gene: TRBJ1-4

CDR3 protein: CASSYRGTGTNEKLFF
CDR3 DNA: TGTGCCAGCAGTTACAGGGGAACAGGAACTAATGAAAAACTGTTTTTT
clone size: -
D gene: -
V gene: TRBV6-5
J gene: TRBJ1-4

CDR3 protein: CASEGVRGNTEAFF
CDR3 DNA: TGTGCCAGCGAGGGGGTTAGAGGGAACACTGAAGCTTTCTTT
clone size: -
D gene: -
V gene: TRBV6-6
J gene: TRBJ1-1

CDR3 protein: CASSWGQDNSYEQYF
CDR3 DNA: TGTGCCAGCAGTTGGGGACAGGATAACTCCTACGAGCAGTACTTC
clone size: -
D gene: TRBD1
V gene: TRBV6-2/TRBV6-3
J gene: TRBJ2-7

CDR3 protein: CSASSEQNYGYTF
CDR3 DNA: TGCAGTGCTAGTTCAGAACAAAACTATGGCTACACCTTC
clone size: -
D gene: -
V gene: TRBV20-1
J gene: TRBJ1-2

CDR3 protein: CASRGGGFGGYTF
CDR3 DNA: TGTGCCAGCAGGGGCGGAGGTTTCGGTGGCTACACCTTC
clone size: -
D gene: -
V gene: TRBV28
J gene: TRBJ1-2

CDR3 protein: CASSEPGQGATGYTF
CDR3 DNA: TGTGCCAGCAGTGAACCTGGACAGGGGGCTACTGGCTACACCTTC
clone size: -
D gene: TRBD1
V gene: TRBV6-1
J gene: TRBJ1-2

CDR3 protein: CASNSAYEQYF
CDR3 DNA: TGTGCCAGTAACAGTGCCTACGAGCAGTACTTC
clone size: once
D gene: -
V gene: TRBV2
J gene: TRBJ2-7

CDR3 protein: CASSPTVTPETQYF
CDR3 DNA: TGTGCCAGCAGCCCGACGGTGACTCCAGAGACCCAGTACTTC
clone size: -
D gene: -
V gene: TRBV5-4
J gene: TRBJ2-5